The present T cell receptor beta chain was sequenced within a study of T cells in Graves' hyperthyroidism and ophthalmopathy. A remark on this clonotype: Its cognate antigen is unknown. At one end, the junction sequence differs from germline, possibly due to a read error.

CDR1 is MNHEY, CDR2 SVGEGT, per germline. CDR3 length: 15 amino acids. Using RNA transcripts as the source, TCR beta CDR3 regions were amplified. HTBI primers were used for first-round RT-PCR of the TCR CDR3. Via MiXCR, TCRdb re-called the multiplex PCR reads, giving one row per CDR3 protein. The table shows hundreds of thousands of distinct CDR3 sequences, with roughly a sixth occurring only once. Study-wide findings and caveats: The model predicted ophthalmopathy a median approximately 6.3 months before onset.

J is TRBJ2-7 and V is TRBV6-2 or TRBV6-3; 7 bases are a match to TRBD2. Specimen: blood. This TCR was recovered from a middle-aged woman with Graves' ophthalmopathy. The CDR3 spells CASSKEGGSNDEQYF. CDR3 coding DNA: TGCGCCAGCAGCAAAGAAGGCGGGAGTAACGACGAGCAGTACTTC.